The T cell receptor beta chain described here comes from a study of T cell changes during pregnancy in multiple sclerosis. The data were produced by immunoSEQ multiplex PCR, yet TCRdb's version contains in-frame clones alone and is incomplete. Of about 27,000 clones listed, about 88% are singletons. The V and J ends lost 2 bases and 3 bases, in that order; junction bases with no gene match: 1. Germline V CDR1 and CDR2: MNHEY, SMNVEV (reference sequence). The CDR3 consists of 14 residues. The TCR sequence derives from a female donor with multiple sclerosis, enrolled in a pregnancy study. The sample consisted of CD8+ T cells from peripheral blood mononuclear cells, taken in the second trimester of pregnancy. The genes are TRBV27 and TRBJ2-1; TRBD2 agrees at 7 bases. The CDR3 DNA follows: TGTGCCAGCAGTTTACTAGCGGTCTACAATGAGCAGTTCTTC. It translates to CASSLLAVYNEQFF.